This T cell receptor beta chain comes out of a study of blood T cell repertoires in COVID-19. Deletions cut 2 bases from V and 1 base from J, with 6 bases between. The length of the CDR3 is 13 residues. Germline-derived CDR1 and CDR2 are SGHRS and YFSETQ. Here immunoSEQ multiplex PCR was the method, and the copy in TCRdb shows in-frame clones only, minus some. The top ten hold 2.5% to 4% of the sample, which has hundreds of thousands of clones, 90% to 95% seen once. V and J are TRBV5-1 and TRBJ1-2, with D perhaps matching TRBD1 (5 bases). The receptor was isolated from a young woman who had recovered from COVID-19. The sample consisted of peripheral blood. CDR3 in amino acids: CASSLRGNYGYTF. CDR3 nucleotides: TGCGCCAGCAGCTTAAGGGGTAACTATGGCTACACCTTC.